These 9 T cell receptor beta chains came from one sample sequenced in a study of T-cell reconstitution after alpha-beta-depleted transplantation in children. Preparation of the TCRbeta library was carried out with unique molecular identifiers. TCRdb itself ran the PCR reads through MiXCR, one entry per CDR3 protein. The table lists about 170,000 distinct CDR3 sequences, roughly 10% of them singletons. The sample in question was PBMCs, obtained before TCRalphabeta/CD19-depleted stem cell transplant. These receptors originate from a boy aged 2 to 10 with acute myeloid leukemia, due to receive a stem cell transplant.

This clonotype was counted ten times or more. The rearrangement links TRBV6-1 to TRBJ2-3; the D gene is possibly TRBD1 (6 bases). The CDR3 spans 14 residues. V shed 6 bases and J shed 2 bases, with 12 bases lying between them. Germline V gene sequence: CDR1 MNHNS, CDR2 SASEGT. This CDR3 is CASRDSHYTDTQYF. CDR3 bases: TGTGCCAGCAGGGACAGCCATTACACAGATACGCAGTATTTT.

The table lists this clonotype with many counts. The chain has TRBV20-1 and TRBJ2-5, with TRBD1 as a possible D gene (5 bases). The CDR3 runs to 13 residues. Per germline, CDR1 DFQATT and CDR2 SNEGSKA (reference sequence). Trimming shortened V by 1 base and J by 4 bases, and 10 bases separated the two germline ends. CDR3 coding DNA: TGCAGTGCTAGAGTGGGGCAAACAGAGACCCAGTACTTC. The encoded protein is CSARVGQTETQYF.

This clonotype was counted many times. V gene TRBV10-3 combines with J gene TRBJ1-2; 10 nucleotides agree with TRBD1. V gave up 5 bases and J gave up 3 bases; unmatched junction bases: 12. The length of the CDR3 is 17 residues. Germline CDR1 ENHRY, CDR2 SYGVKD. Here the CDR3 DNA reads TGTGCCATCAGTCCGGGACAGGGGTGGTCTTCGGACTATGGCTACACCTTC. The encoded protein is CAISPGQGWSSDYGYTF.

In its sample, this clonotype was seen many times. CDR3 sequence: CASSFKRQGGSPLHF. For the CDR3, the DNA is TGTGCCAGCAGTTTTAAACGGCAGGGGGGTTCACCCCTCCACTTT. The chain links TRBV27 to TRBJ1-6; 7 bases fit TRBD1. Germline V gene data show CDR1 as MNHEY and CDR2 as SMNVEV (reference sequence). With 3 bases clipped from V and 9 bases from J, the junction kept 8 bases outside the gene matches. The CDR3 has 15 amino acids.

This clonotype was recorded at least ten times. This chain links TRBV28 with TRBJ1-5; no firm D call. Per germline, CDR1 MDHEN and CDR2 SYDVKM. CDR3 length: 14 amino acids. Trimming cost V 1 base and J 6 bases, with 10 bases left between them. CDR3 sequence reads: CASSLFFGVQPQHF. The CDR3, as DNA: TGTGCCAGCAGTTTATTCTTCGGGGTTCAGCCCCAGCATTTT. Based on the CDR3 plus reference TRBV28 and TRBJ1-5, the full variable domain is DVKVTQSSRYLVKRTGEKVFLECVQDMDHENMFWYRQDPGLGLRLIYFSYDVKMKEKGDIPEGYSVSREKKERFSLILESASTNQTSMYLCASSLFFGVQPQHFGDGTRLSIL.

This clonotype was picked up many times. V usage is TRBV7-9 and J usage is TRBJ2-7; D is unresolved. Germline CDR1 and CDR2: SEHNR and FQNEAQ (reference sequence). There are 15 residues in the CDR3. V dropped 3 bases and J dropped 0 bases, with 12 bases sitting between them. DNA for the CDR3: TGTGCCAGCAGCTTGGGCGGCGAGAGCTCCTACGAGCAGTACGTC. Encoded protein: CASSLGGESSYEQYV.

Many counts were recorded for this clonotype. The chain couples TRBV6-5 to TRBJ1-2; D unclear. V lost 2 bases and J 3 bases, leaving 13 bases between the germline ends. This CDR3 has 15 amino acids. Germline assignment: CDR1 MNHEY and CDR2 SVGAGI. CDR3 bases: TGTGCCAGCAGTTACACCGCTTCCAGCGACTATGGCTACACCTTC. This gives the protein CASSYTASSDYGYTF.

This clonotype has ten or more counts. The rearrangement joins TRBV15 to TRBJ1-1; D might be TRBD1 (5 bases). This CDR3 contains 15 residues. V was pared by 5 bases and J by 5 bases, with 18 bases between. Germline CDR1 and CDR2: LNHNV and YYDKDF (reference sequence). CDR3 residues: CATSPRGGGGTEAFF. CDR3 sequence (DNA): TGTGCCACCAGCCCCCGTGGCGGGGGAGGGACTGAAGCTTTCTTT.

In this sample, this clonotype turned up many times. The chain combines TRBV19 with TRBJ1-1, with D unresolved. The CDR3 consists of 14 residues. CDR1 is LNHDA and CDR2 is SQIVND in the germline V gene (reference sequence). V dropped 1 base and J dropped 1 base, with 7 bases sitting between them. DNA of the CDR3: TGTGCCAGTAGTATAGGCCCAGAGAACACTGAAGCTTTCTTT. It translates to CASSIGPENTEAFF.